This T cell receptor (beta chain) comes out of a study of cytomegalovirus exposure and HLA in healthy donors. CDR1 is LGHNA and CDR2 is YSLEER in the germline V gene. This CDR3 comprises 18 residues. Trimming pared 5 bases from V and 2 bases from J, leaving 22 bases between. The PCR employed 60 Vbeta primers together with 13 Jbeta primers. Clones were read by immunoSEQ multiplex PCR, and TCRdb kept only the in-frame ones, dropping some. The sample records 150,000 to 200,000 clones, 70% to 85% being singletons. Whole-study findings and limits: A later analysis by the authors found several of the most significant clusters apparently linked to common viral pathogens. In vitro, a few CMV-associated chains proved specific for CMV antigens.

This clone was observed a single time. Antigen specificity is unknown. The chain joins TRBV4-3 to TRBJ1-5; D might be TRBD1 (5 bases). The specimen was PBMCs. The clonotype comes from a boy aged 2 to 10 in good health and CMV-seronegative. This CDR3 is CASSTTKIRDGGNQPQHF. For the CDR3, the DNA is TGCGCCAGCAGCACCACTAAAATCAGGGATGGGGGCAATCAGCCCCAGCATTTT.